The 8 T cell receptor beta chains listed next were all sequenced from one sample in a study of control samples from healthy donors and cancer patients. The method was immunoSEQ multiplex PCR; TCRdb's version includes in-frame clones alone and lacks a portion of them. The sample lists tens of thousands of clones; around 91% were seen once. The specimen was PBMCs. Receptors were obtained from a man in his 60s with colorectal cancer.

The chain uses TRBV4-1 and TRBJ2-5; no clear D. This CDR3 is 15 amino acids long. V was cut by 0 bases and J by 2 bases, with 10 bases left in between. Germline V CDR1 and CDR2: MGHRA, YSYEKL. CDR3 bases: TGCGCCAGCAGCCAAGAAGGCCGAAGTCAAGAGACCCAGTACTTC. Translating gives CASSQEGRSQETQYF.

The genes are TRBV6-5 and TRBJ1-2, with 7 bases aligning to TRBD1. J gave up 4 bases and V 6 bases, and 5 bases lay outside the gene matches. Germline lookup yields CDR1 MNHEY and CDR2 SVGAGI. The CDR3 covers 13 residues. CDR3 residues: CASSRHRGYGYTF. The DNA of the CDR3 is TGTGCCAGCAGCCGACACAGGGGCTATGGCTACACCTTC.

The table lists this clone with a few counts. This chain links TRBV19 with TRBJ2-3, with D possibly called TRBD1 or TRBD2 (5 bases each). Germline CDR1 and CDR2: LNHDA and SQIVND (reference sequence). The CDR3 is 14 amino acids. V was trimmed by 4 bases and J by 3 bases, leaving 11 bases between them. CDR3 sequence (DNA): TGTGCCAGTAGTAAACGGGGCAGTACAGATACGCAGTATTTT. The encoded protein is CASSKRGSTDTQYF.

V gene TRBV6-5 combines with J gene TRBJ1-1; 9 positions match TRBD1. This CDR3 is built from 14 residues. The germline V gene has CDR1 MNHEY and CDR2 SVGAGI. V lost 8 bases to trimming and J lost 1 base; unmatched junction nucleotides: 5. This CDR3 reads CASSQDRGNTEAFF. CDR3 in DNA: TGTGCCAGCTCTCAGGACAGGGGGAACACTGAAGCTTTCTTT.

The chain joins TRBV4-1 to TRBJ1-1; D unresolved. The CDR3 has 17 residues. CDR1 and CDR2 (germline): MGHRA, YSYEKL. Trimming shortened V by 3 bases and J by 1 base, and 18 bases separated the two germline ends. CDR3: CASSHERWNNPNTEAFF. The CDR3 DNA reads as TGCGCCAGCAGCCACGAAAGATGGAACAACCCGAACACTGAAGCTTTCTTT.

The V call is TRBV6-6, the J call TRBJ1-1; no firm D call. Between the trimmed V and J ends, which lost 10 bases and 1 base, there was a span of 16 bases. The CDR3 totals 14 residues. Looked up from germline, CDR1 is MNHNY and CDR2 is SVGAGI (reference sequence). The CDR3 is CAICRGEGNTEAFF. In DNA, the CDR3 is TGTGCCATCTGCCGGGGAGAAGGGAACACTGAAGCTTTCTTT.

The CDR3 DNA follows: TGTGCCAGCAAGCCAAGAAGACAGGCAGATACGCAGTATTTT. Amino acid sequence: CASKPRRQADTQYF. The V and J genes are TRBV6-5 and TRBJ2-3; TRBD1 is a possible D gene (6 bases). V lost 7 bases, J lost 4 bases, and 15 bases lay in between. The CDR3 contains 14 residues. CDR1 is MNHEY, CDR2 SVGAGI, per germline.

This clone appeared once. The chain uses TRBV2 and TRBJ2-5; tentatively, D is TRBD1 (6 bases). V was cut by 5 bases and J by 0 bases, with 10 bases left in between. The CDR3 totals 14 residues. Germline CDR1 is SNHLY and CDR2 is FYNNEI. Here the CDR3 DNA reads TGTGCCAGCAGTATAGACAGGTACCAAGAGACCCAGTACTTC. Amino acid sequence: CASSIDRYQETQYF.